This T cell receptor beta chain was sequenced for a study of spatial heterogeneity in lung cancer. Looking at the study overall: Raw-read counts averaged over ten per unique TCR and UMI combination.

Study-wide findings and caveats: Circulating ubiquitous expanded tumor TCRs were observed more frequently at resection than at follow-up.

As for time point: sample taken at primary tumor resection. From tumor, nontumor lung or frozen PBMC, whole RNA was taken unsorted for sequencing. The approximately 78 donors had untreated early-stage non-small cell lung cancer. Trimming removed 5 bases at V and 1 base at J, with 9 bases between. CDR1 MNHEY and CDR2 SVGAGI come from the germline V gene. The CDR3 is 15 residues long. The study tagged each TCR cDNA molecule with a unique molecular identifier. TCRdb re-called the 5' RACE reads with MiXCR, one entry per CDR3 protein. Seen here are some 29,000 distinct CDR3 sequences, approximately 8.1% observed once, and the top ten hold roughly 40%. This clonotype was found many times. The antigen is unknown.

The source was PBMCs, collected at surgery. The clonotype comes from a female donor with early-stage non-small cell lung cancer. The chain uses TRBV6-5 and TRBJ2-6; no definite D call. Here the CDR3 reads CASSPDTSGANVLTF. CDR3 in DNA: TGTGCCAGCAGTCCGGATACTTCTGGGGCCAACGTCCTGACTTTC.